Listed here is a single T cell receptor beta chain. Its antigen is unidentified. This specimen belongs to a study of cytomegalovirus exposure and HLA in healthy donors. PCR amplification relied on 60 Vbeta primers (plus 13 Jbeta primers). Assay: immunoSEQ multiplex PCR; the TCRdb copy retains only in-frame clones and omits some. This table holds approximately 170,000 clones, 65% to 85% found once. Study-level results: TCR beta sequences reportedly predicted the HLA-A and HLA-B alleles of most subjects accurately. A later analysis found common viral pathogens apparently linked to several of the most significant clusters.

This TCR derives from a male donor in good health and CMV-seronegative. Sequenced sample: PBMCs.

CDR3 sequence reads: CASRLLAGPAGELFF. CDR3 bases: TGTGCCAGTAGACTGCTAGCGGGGCCCGCCGGGGAGCTGTTTTTT. The chain joins TRBV19 to TRBJ2-2; 9 nucleotides align to TRBD2. V lost 6 bases and J lost 6; bases outside the gene matches: 8. The CDR3 loop spans 15 amino acids. Germline V lookup: CDR1 LNHDA, CDR2 SQIVND (reference sequence).